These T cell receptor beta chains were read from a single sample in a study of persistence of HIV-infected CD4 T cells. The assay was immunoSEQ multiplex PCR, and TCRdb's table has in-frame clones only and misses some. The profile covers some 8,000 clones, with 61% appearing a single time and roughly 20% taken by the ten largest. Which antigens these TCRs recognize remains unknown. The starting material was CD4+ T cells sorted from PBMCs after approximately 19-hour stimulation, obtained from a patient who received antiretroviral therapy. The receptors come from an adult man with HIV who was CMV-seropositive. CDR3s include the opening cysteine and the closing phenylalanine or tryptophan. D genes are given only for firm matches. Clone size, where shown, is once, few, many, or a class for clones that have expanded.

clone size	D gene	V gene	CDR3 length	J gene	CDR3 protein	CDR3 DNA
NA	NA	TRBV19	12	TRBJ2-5	CASSSNKETQYF	TGTGCCAGTAGTAGCAACAAAGAGACCCAGTACTTC
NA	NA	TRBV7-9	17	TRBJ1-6	CASSLALGGSGNSPLHF	TGTGCCAGCAGCTTAGCGCTCGGGGGGAGCGGTAATTCACCCCTCCACTTT
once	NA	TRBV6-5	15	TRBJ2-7	CASTKGFGSGYEQYF	TGTGCCAGCACCAAGGGGTTCGGTAGCGGCTACGAGCAGTACTTC
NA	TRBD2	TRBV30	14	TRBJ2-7	CAWKTSDISYEQYF	TGTGCCTGGAAAACTAGCGACATCTCCTACGAGCAGTACTTC
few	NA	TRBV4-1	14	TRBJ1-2	CASSQPDGNYGYTF	TGCGCCAGCAGCCAACCTGACGGCAACTATGGCTACACCTTC
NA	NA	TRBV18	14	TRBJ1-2	CASSPPGPNYGYTF	TGTGCCAGCTCACCACCAGGGCCCAACTATGGCTACACCTTC
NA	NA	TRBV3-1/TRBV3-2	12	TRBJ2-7	CASSPIPSEQYF	TGTGCCAGCAGCCCGATCCCCTCCGAGCAGTACTTC
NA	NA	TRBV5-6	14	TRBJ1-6	CASSLLGGNSPLHF	TGTGCCAGCAGCCTACTAGGCGGTAATTCACCCCTCCACTTT
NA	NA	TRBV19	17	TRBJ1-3	CASSITGRPTSGNTIYF	TGTGCCAGTAGTATAACGGGGCGCCCGACCTCTGGAAACACCATATATTTT
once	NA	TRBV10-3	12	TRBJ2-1	CAISSTSNEQFF	TGTGCCATCAGTTCGACTAGCAATGAGCAGTTCTTC
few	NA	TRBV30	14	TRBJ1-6	CAWKDGGPNSPLHF	TGTGCCTGGAAGGACGGAGGGCCCAATTCACCCCTCCACTTT
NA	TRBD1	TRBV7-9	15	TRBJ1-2	CASSKGDRASYGYTF	TGTGCCAGCAGCAAAGGGGACAGGGCCTCCTATGGCTACACCTTC
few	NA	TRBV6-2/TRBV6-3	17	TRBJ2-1	CASSYSPPLGLYNEQFF	TGTGCCAGCAGTTACTCACCTCCACTAGGTCTCTACAATGAGCAGTTCTTC
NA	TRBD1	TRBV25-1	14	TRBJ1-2	CASEGQGANYGYTF	TGTGCCAGCGAAGGGCAGGGGGCTAACTATGGCTACACCTTC
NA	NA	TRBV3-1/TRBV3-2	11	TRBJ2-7	CASSLNYEQYF	TGTGCCAGCAGCCTTAACTACGAGCAGTACTTC
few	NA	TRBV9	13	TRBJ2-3	CASSLTRTDTQYF	TGTGCCAGCAGTTTGACACGCACAGATACGCAGTATTTT
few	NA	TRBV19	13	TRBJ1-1	CASSISRDTEAFF	TGTGCCAGTAGTATTAGCAGGGACACTGAAGCTTTCTTT
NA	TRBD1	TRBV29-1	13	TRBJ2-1	CSVQGASYNEQFF	TGCAGCGTTCAGGGGGCATCATACAATGAGCAGTTCTTC
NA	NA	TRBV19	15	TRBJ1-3	CASSAGPSSGNTIYF	TGTGCCAGTAGTGCCGGACCGTCCTCTGGAAACACCATATATTTT
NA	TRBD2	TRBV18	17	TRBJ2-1	CASSPIPGLAGVDEQFF	TGTGCCAGCTCACCGATCCCGGGACTAGCGGGAGTGGATGAGCAGTTCTTC
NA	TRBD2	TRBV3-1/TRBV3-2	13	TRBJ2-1	CASSQGLAGEQFF	TGTGCCAGCAGCCAAGGACTAGCGGGGGAGCAGTTCTTC
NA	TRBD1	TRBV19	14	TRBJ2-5	CASKETGGVETQYF	TGTGCCAGTAAAGAGACAGGGGGCGTGGAGACCCAGTACTTC
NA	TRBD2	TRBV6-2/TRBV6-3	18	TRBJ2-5	CASSYSRPSGRAGETQYF	TGTGCCAGCAGTTACTCGAGGCCTAGCGGGAGGGCCGGAGAGACCCAGTACTTC
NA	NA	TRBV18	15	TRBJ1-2	CASSPRGRDLWSYTF	TGTGCCAGCTCACCACGGGGGAGAGATCTATGGAGCTACACCTTC
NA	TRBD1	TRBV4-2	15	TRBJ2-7	CASSQEGGAYYEQYF	TGTGCCAGCAGCCAAGAAGGGGGCGCCTACTACGAGCAGTACTTC
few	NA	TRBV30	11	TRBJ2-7	CAWSVQSEQYF	TGTGCCTGGAGTGTACAGTCCGAGCAGTACTTC
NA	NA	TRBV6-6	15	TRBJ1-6	CASSTADTYNSPLHF	TGTGCCAGTTCGACGGCAGACACCTATAATTCACCCCTCCACTTT
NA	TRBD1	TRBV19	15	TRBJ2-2	CATARGQQNTGELFF	TGTGCCACCGCTCGGGGACAGCAGAACACCGGGGAGCTGTTTTTT
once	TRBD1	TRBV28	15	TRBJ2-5	CASSLGQGGEETQYF	TGTGCCAGCAGCCTCGGACAGGGGGGGGAGGAGACCCAGTACTTC
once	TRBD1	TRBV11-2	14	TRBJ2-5	CASSSAGTGRVQYF	TGTGCCAGCAGCTCGGCCGGGACAGGTCGGGTCCAGTACTTC
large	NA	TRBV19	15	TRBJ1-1	CASSPLDGGNTEAFF	TGTGCCAGTAGTCCCCTCGACGGAGGCAACACTGAAGCTTTCTTT
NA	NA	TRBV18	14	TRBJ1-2	CASSMNTYKNGYTF	TGTGCCAGCTCGATGAACACCTACAAAAATGGCTACACCTTC
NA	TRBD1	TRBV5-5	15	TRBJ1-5	CASSRTGFTEQPQHF	TGTGCCAGCAGCCGGACAGGATTCACAGAACAGCCCCAGCATTTT
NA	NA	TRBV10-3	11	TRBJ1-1	CAIRGNTEAFF	TGTGCCATAAGGGGGAACACTGAAGCTTTCTTT
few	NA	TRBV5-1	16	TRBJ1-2	CASSLYVGGGDYGYTF	TGCGCCAGCAGCTTGTATGTGGGGGGTGGCGACTATGGCTACACCTTC
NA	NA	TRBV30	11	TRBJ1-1	CAWKGGSITFF	TGTGCCTGGAAAGGGGGGAGTATAACTTTCTTT
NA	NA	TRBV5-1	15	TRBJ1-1	CASSLGARMNTEAFF	TGCGCCAGCAGCTTGGGAGCGCGGATGAACACTGAAGCTTTCTTT
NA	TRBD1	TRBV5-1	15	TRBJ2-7	CASSLVSGQGYEQYF	TGCGCCAGCAGCTTGGTTTCCGGACAGGGTTACGAGCAGTACTTC
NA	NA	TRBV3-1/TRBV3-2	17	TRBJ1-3	CASSQGGRQTSGNTIYF	TGTGCCAGCAGCCAAGGGGGGAGGCAGACATCTGGAAACACCATATATTTT
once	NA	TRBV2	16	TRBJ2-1	CASTRNEGVYLNEQFF	TGTGCCAGCACCCGAAATGAGGGAGTCTACCTCAATGAGCAGTTCTTC
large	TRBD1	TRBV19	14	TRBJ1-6	CASSIDLQGSPLHF	TGTGCCAGTAGTATAGATTTACAGGGGTCACCCCTCCACTTT
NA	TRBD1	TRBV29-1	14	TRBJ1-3	CSGRTGGYGNTIYF	TGCAGCGGTCGAACAGGGGGATATGGAAACACCATATATTTT
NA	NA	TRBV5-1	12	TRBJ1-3	CASKEEGNTIYF	TGCGCCAGCAAGGAGGAAGGAAACACCATATATTTT
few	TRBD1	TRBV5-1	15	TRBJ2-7	CASSLGTGSFYEQYF	TGCGCCAGCAGCTTAGGGACAGGGAGTTTCTACGAGCAGTACTTC
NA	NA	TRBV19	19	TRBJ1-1	CASSIPGADFGGLNTEAFF	TGTGCCAGTAGTATCCCGGGTGCCGACTTTGGGGGTTTGAACACTGAAGCTTTCTTT
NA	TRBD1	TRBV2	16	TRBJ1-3	CASSPWGQGTGNTIYF	TGTGCCAGCAGTCCCTGGGGACAGGGTACAGGAAACACCATATATTTT
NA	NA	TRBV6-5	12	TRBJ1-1	CASSYGGTEAFF	TGTGCCAGCAGTTATGGGGGAACTGAAGCTTTCTTT
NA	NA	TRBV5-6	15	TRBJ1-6	CASSLGPDYNSPLHF	TGTGCCAGCAGCTTGGGTCCGGACTATAATTCACCCCTCCACTTT
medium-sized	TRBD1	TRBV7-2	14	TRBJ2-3	CASSLDHRGDTQYF	TGTGCCAGCAGCTTAGACCACAGGGGTGATACGCAGTATTTT
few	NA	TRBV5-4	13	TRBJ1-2	CASSLVGVVRYTF	TGTGCCAGCAGCTTGGTGGGGGTTGTGCGCTACACCTTC
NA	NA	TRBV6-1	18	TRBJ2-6	CASSALTALPGGANVLTF	TGTGCCAGCAGTGCCCTGACAGCCCTCCCTGGTGGGGCCAACGTCCTGACTTTC
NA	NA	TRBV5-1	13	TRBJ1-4	CASSFTGNEKLFF	TGCGCCAGCAGCTTCACAGGGAATGAAAAACTGTTTTTT
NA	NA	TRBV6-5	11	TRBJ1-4	CAARTLEKLFF	TGTGCCGCCCGGACTCTTGAAAAACTGTTTTTT